A single sample is the source of the 30 T cell receptor beta chains below, sequenced in a study of blood T cells in healthy people across ages. For the second PCR, which ran for roughly 6 to 12 cycles, a sample-barcoded 5' primer and a J-beta primer mix were used. TCRdb re-derived calls from the 5' RACE reads in MiXCR, one entry per CDR3 protein. The data contain some 700,000 distinct CDR3 sequences, 22% of them singletons. The sample was blood. The receptors were sampled from a man aged 65-85 years in good health.

This clonotype was observed a few times. This rearrangement joins TRBV25-1 to TRBJ2-5; D not resolved. The end of the DNA aligns better with TRBJ2-7, so the J call may be wrong. Germline CDR1 and CDR2: MGHDK and SYGVNS. There are 15 residues in the CDR3. The CDR3 loop is CASSGLGRFSYEQYF. In DNA form, the CDR3 reads TGTGCCAGCAGCGGTCTTGGACGCTTCTCCTACGAGCAGTACTTC.

This clonotype was seen only a few times. The chain has TRBV2 and TRBJ1-1, with TRBD1 as a possible D gene (6 bases). Germline lookup yields CDR1 SNHLY and CDR2 FYNNEI. The CDR3 spans 14 residues. V lost 4 bases and J 0 bases, leaving 9 bases between the germline ends. CDR3 sequence: CASSVQGLNTEAFF. In DNA form, the CDR3 reads TGTGCCAGCAGTGTACAGGGCTTGAACACTGAAGCTTTCTTT.

This sequence joins TRBV7-3 and TRBJ2-1; possibly TRBD2 for D (6 bases). The CDR3 totals 15 residues. Trimming removed 5 bases at V and 2 bases at J, with 13 bases between. Germline CDR1 is SGHTA and CDR2 is FQGTGA. The DNA of the CDR3 is TGTGCCAGCAGCACAGCGGGCTCCCCCTACAATGAGCAGTTCTTC. Protein: CASSTAGSPYNEQFF.

DNA for the CDR3: TGTGCCAGCAGTCAACTACAGGGAATCGATGGCTACACCTTC. Translating it yields CASSQLQGIDGYTF. The chain employs TRBV12-3 or TRBV12-4 and TRBJ1-2; D is perhaps TRBD1 (6 bases). This CDR3 spans 14 amino acids. Trimming removed 5 bases at V and 6 bases at J, with 16 bases between.

The V call is TRBV20-1, the J call TRBJ2-3, with D perhaps matching TRBD1 or TRBD2 (6 bases each). This CDR3 is 14 amino acids long. V lost 3 bases and J 0 bases, leaving 10 bases between the germline ends. Germline V gives CDR1 DFQATT, CDR2 SNEGSKA (reference sequence). The CDR3 DNA follows: TGCAGTGCTAGTTGGGGGGCCAGCACAGATACGCAGTATTTT. It encodes CSASWGASTDTQYF.

This clonotype was seen many times. The rearrangement joins TRBV6-6 to TRBJ2-7; D unclear. This CDR3 comprises 12 residues. Germline CDR1 MNHNY, CDR2 SVGAGI (reference sequence). V dropped 6 bases and J dropped 7 bases, with 13 bases sitting between them. For the CDR3, the DNA is TGTGCCAGCAGCGAGACCGCGTATGAGCAGTACTTC. Translation: CASSETAYEQYF.

This clonotype was counted once. V is TRBV5-1 and J is TRBJ2-5, with 9 positions matching TRBD2. The CDR3 extends over 17 amino acids. CDR1 SGHRS and CDR2 YFSETQ come from the germline V gene. Unmatched junction bases numbered 8, after V lost 2 bases and J lost 0 bases. The CDR3 loop reads CASSLSSGGLYQETQYF. CDR3 in DNA: TGCGCCAGCAGCTTATCCAGCGGGGGGTTGTACCAAGAGACCCAGTACTTC.

This clonotype was seen only a few times. The V call is TRBV20-1, the J call TRBJ2-1; TRBD2 matches at 10 bases. After removal of 8 bases from V and 3 bases from J, the junction contained 16 bases not matched to a gene. The germline V gene encodes CDR1 DFQATT and CDR2 SNEGSKA (reference sequence). The length of the CDR3 is 17 residues. CDR3 nucleotide sequence: TGCAGTCCCCAGCTATTCAGGACTAGCGGACTCTACAATGAGCAGTTCTTC. Protein sequence: CSPQLFRTSGLYNEQFF.

This clonotype was picked up a small number of times. The chain joins TRBV10-3 to TRBJ2-7, with D perhaps TRBD1 (6 bases). This CDR3 is 15 amino acids long. Trimming removed 4 bases at V and 3 bases at J, with 16 bases between. CDR1 is ENHRY and CDR2 is SYGVKD in the germline V gene. The CDR3 region has the DNA TGTGCCATCAGTGCCTATACAGGGTTGGGCTACGAGCAGTACTTC. As protein: CAISAYTGLGYEQYF.

The V and J genes are TRBV5-1 and TRBJ2-5; the D is unclear. Trimming took off 5 bases at V and 3 bases at J, with 5 bases between the two ends. Per germline, CDR1 SGHRS and CDR2 YFSETQ. The CDR3 runs 11 residues. The CDR3 sequence: CASRAEETQYF. In DNA form, the CDR3 reads TGCGCCAGCAGGGCAGAAGAGACCCAGTACTTC.

The rearrangement joins TRBV7-9 to TRBJ2-5; 8 bases fit TRBD1. Trimming cost V 1 base and J 2 bases; bases outside gene matches: 3. Looked up from germline, CDR1 is SEHNR and CDR2 is FQNEAQ (reference sequence). The CDR3 length is 15 residues. The CDR3 loop is CASSLGTGMQETQYF. As DNA, the CDR3 is TGTGCCAGCAGCTTAGGGACAGGGATGCAAGAGACCCAGTACTTC.

The V and J genes are TRBV20-1 and TRBJ2-7, with D tentatively TRBD1 or TRBD2 (6 bases each). The better agreement between TRBJ2-1 and the DNA end casts doubt on the J call. The germline V gene encodes CDR1 DFQATT and CDR2 SNEGSKA (reference sequence). The CDR3 length is 14 residues. CDR3 amino acids: CSAREGGGINEQFF. In nucleotides, the CDR3 is TGCAGTGCTAGAGAAGGAGGGGGTATCAATGAGCAGTTCTTC.

The V gene is TRBV7-9, the J gene TRBJ2-4; tentative D call: TRBD1 (5 bases). CDR3 length equals 15 residues. V gave up 5 bases and J gave up 0 bases, with 11 bases separating them. Germline CDR1 and CDR2: SEHNR and FQNEAQ (reference sequence). CDR3 nucleotides: TGTGCCAGCAGCCAGGACACCTTAGCCAAAAACATTCAGTACTTC. It codes for CASSQDTLAKNIQYF.

The chain links TRBV7-2 to TRBJ2-3; 10 bases are a match to TRBD2. Germline lookup yields CDR1 SGHTA and CDR2 FQGNSA. The CDR3 has 16 amino acids. V lost 5 bases and J lost 1; bases outside the gene matches: 6. In nucleotides, the CDR3 is TGTGCCAGCAGCCATACTAGCGGGACGGGCACAGATACGCAGTATTTT. Its protein is CASSHTSGTGTDTQYF. Filled out from reference TRBV7-2 and TRBJ2-3, the complete variable domain reads GAGVSQSPSNKVTEKGKDVELRCDPISGHTALYWYRQSLGQGLEFLIYFQGNSAPDKSGLPSDRFSAERTGGSVSTLTIQRTQQEDSAVYLCASSHTSGTGTDTQYFGPGTRLTVL.

This clonotype has just a few counts. The genes are TRBV10-3 and TRBJ1-2; unclear D gene. V lost 6 bases and J lost 3, with 20 bases in between. Germline CDR1 and CDR2: ENHRY and SYGVKD. CDR3 length equals 16 residues. CDR3 in DNA: TGTGCCATCAGGGTCCAAGCAGGCGAAGCAGACTATGGCTACACCTTC. Protein sequence: CAIRVQAGEADYGYTF.

This clonotype came up many times. The rearrangement links TRBV20-1 to TRBJ2-5, with 8 positions matching TRBD2. The CDR3 runs to 15 residues. Trimming took 3 bases from V and 1 from J; bases not matched to a gene: 7. The germline V gene has CDR1 DFQATT and CDR2 SNEGSKA (reference sequence). For the CDR3, the DNA is TGCAGTGCTAGGGATAGCGGGGATTTCCAAGAGACCCAGTACTTC. It yields the protein CSARDSGDFQETQYF.

Ten or more counts support this clonotype. This CDR3 reads CSVRGQGNIQYF. For the CDR3, the DNA is TGCAGCGTCAGGGGACAGGGAAACATTCAGTACTTC. The chain uses TRBV29-1 and TRBJ2-4, with 9 bases that match TRBD1. The CDR3 covers 12 residues. CDR1 and CDR2 (germline): SQVTM, ANQGSEA. V dropped 6 bases and J dropped 6; count of bases not matched to a gene: 3.

There are a few counts of this clonotype. The chain employs TRBV7-9 and TRBJ1-1; a possible D gene is TRBD1 (6 bases). This CDR3 has 14 residues. Germline loops: CDR1 SEHNR, CDR2 FQNEAQ (reference sequence). V gave up 1 base and J gave up 8 bases, with 14 bases separating them. The CDR3 sequence: CASSLERTAYEAFF. The CDR3, as DNA: TGTGCCAGCAGCTTAGAGAGGACAGCCTACGAAGCTTTCTTT.

This clonotype was seen a few times. At one end, the junction sequence differs from germline, possibly due to a read error. The CDR3 bases are TGTGCCAGCAGGCCTCAGGGGGCCATCTCCTACGGGCAGTACTTC. Translated, it gives CASRPQGAISYGQYF. This rearrangement joins TRBV6-1 to TRBJ2-1; 8 nucleotides match TRBD1. The DNA end favors TRBJ2-7, so the J call may be wrong. CDR1 and CDR2 (germline): MNHNS, SASEGT. CDR3 length: 15 amino acids.

The chain is built from TRBV6-5 and TRBJ2-5; D unresolved. Near its end, the DNA agrees better with TRBJ2-7, so the J call may be wrong. The CDR3 extends over 15 amino acids. CDR1 is MNHEY, CDR2 SVGAGI, per germline. The DNA of the CDR3 is TGTGCCAGCAGTTACCGGAAGGACCCCTCCTACGAGCAGTACTTC. Its protein product is CASSYRKDPSYEQYF.

As for this clonotype: Germline is not matched at one junction end, which may reflect a read error. This chain uses TRBV7-2 with TRBJ2-3, with D possibly being TRBD1 (7 bases). CDR3 size: 15 residues. Germline V gene lookup returns CDR1 SGHTA and CDR2 FQGNSA. CDR3 bases: TGTGCCAGCAGCTTGGGTCGGACAGGAGGGGATAAGCAGTATTTT. Its translation: CASSLGRTGGDKQYF.

There are a few counts of this clonotype. The rearrangement uses TRBV20-1 and TRBJ1-4, with 10 positions matching TRBD1. The CDR3 covers 12 residues. Per the germline V gene, CDR1 is DFQATT and CDR2 is SNEGSKA (reference sequence). V lost 6 bases, J lost 5 bases, and 0 bases stayed unmatched. The CDR3 region has the DNA TGCAGTGCGGACAGGGGGAATGAAAAACTGTTTTTT. It encodes CSADRGNEKLFF.

This clonotype was seen repeatedly, ten times or more. The CDR3 region is CSVATSGGGYIQYF. The CDR3 DNA reads TGCAGCGTTGCAACTAGCGGGGGGGGATACATTCAGTACTTC. The chain uses TRBV29-1 and TRBJ2-4; 13 bases align to TRBD2. Germline CDR1 and CDR2: SQVTM and ANQGSEA. CDR3 length: 14 amino acids. The V segment lost 4 bases and the J segment 8 bases; nucleotides outside the gene matches: 5.

Details on this clonotype: This may be a read error, as it is one base from a much larger clone. The CDR3: CASHGPGLGQPQHF. Here the CDR3 DNA reads TGTGCCAGCCACGGCCCCGGGTTGGGTCAGCCCCAGCATTTT. The chain employs TRBV3-1 and TRBJ1-5; the D is unclear. Looked up from germline, CDR1 is LGHDT and CDR2 is YNNKEL (reference sequence). The germline V and J ends were trimmed by 8 bases and 6 bases, with 17 bases remaining between them. The CDR3 extends over 14 amino acids.

Of note for this clonotype: Mismatch with germline at one junction end may stem from a read error. J is TRBJ1-2 and V is TRBV3-1; 11 bases agree with TRBD1. Per germline, CDR1 LGHDT and CDR2 YNNKEL (reference sequence). The CDR3 sequence is 15 residues long. Here the CDR3 DNA reads TGTGCCAGCTGCCAATCGGGACAGGGGGAGAGAGGCTACACCTTC. This sequence encodes CASCQSGQGERGYTF.

This clonotype was observed a few times. The rearrangement uses TRBV7-2 and TRBJ2-5; D is uncertain. The CDR3 contains 15 residues. CDR1 is SGHTA and CDR2 is FQGNSA in the germline V gene. Trimming pared 5 bases from V and 2 bases from J, leaving 15 bases between. This CDR3 reads CASSTQTGGQETQYF. CDR3 DNA sequence: TGTGCCAGCAGCACCCAGACTGGCGGACAAGAGACCCAGTACTTC.

The chain is built from TRBV12-3 or TRBV12-4 and TRBJ1-4, with 10 positions matching TRBD1. The CDR3 runs 14 residues. With 6 bases clipped from V and 8 bases from J, the junction kept 6 bases outside the gene matches. The CDR3 here is CASSSTGGKEKLFF. The DNA of the CDR3 is TGTGCCAGCAGCTCGACAGGGGGCAAGGAAAAACTGTTTTTT.

This clonotype was seen a handful of times. The J gene is TRBJ2-7, the V gene TRBV28; weak D call: TRBD1 (7 bases). Germline V gene lookup returns CDR1 MDHEN and CDR2 SYDVKM. CDR3 size: 14 residues. The ends were cut back, 7 bases at V and 0 bases at J, with 13 bases in the middle. CDR3 in amino acids: CASNRGLHSYEQYF. The CDR3 nucleotides read TGTGCCAGCAACAGGGGACTCCACTCCTACGAGCAGTACTTC. Filled out from reference TRBV28 and TRBJ2-7, the complete variable domain reads DVKVTQSSRYLVKRTGEKVFLECVQDMDHENMFWYRQDPGLGLRLIYFSYDVKMKEKGDIPEGYSVSREKKERFSLILESASTNQTSMYLCASNRGLHSYEQYFGPGTRLTVT.

A single count supports this clonotype. The genes are TRBV7-2 and TRBJ2-1, with D perhaps TRBD2 (5 bases). The CDR3 runs 16 residues. CDR1 is SGHTA, CDR2 FQGNSA, per germline. With 1 base removed from V and 8 bases from J, the gap between germline ends came to 18 bases. The CDR3 is CASSLGAASITYEQFF. The DNA of the CDR3 is TGTGCCAGCAGCTTAGGGGCGGCTAGCATAACCTATGAGCAGTTCTTC.

The table lists this clonotype with a few counts. This could be a read error, since a much larger clone is one nucleotide away. The chain uses TRBV5-1 and TRBJ2-5; D is undetermined. The DNA end favors TRBJ2-1, so the J call may be wrong. The CDR3 has 13 residues. CDR1 is SGHRS, CDR2 YFSETQ, per germline. Here the CDR3 DNA reads TGCGCCAGCAGGGCCCAGCTTGACAATGAGCAGTTCTTC. Amino acids: CASRAQLDNEQFF.